The 29 T cell receptor beta chains below all came from one sample that was sequenced in a study of regulatory T cells in long-lasting Graves disease (dated by TCRdb to about 2021). Libraries were built with multiplex PCR. The sequencer was an Illumina HiSeq 4000. CDR3 regions were amplified by Arm-PCR with iRepertoire HTBI primers to construct TCR beta libraries. The public reads were quality trimmed at Q25 with fastp and then assembled into clones with MiXCR by TCRdb, keeping productive beta chains. Rows matching on CDR3 protein sequence are summarized as one entry with the most common DNA and genes. The sample yields about 380,000 distinct CDR3 sequences; 15% to 17% were counted once. The leading ten clones occupy around a fifth of the sample. The sample's time point label is to be understood as: newly diagnosed GD, antithyroid drugs for less than 3 months. For both TCR sequencing and RNA sequencing, RNA was extracted from PBMCs using TRIzol.

The sample was peripheral blood mononuclear cells (PBMCs), taken at new diagnosis, from a patient treated with antithyroid drugs. These receptors all come from a female donor with Graves disease.

The rearrangement links TRBV10-1 to TRBJ2-1; 11 bases map to TRBD2. V lost 4 bases and J lost 8; bases outside the gene matches: 10. Looked up from germline, CDR1 is WNHNN and CDR2 is SYGVQD (reference sequence). The CDR3 consists of 16 residues. This CDR3 reads CASSGPGLAAVDEQFF. For the CDR3, the DNA is TGCGCCAGCAGTGGCCCGGGACTAGCGGCTGTAGATGAGCAGTTCTTC.

In its sample, this clonotype was seen many times. The chain couples TRBV11-2 to TRBJ2-7; the match to TRBD1 covers 9 bases. The CDR3 runs to 15 residues. Germline CDR1 and CDR2: SGHAT and FQNNGV. J lost 3 bases, V lost 4 bases, and 7 bases had no gene match. CDR3 sequence reads: CASSSSGTGYYEQYF. The CDR3 nucleotides read TGTGCCAGCAGCTCATCCGGGACAGGGTACTACGAGCAGTACTTC.

The J gene is TRBJ1-2, the V gene TRBV18; perhaps TRBD1 as D (6 bases). Per germline, CDR1 KGHSH and CDR2 LQKENI. Trimming removed 2 bases from V and 1 base from J, with 14 bases in between. This CDR3 has 16 residues. Here the CDR3 DNA reads TGTGCCAGCTCACCATCTGAACAACAGGGTAACTATGGCTACACCTTC. It is translated as CASSPSEQQGNYGYTF. Looking up the rest from reference TRBV18 and TRBJ1-2 gives the full variable domain: NAGVMQNPRHLVRRRGQEARLRCSPMKGHSHVYWYRQLPEEGLKFMVYLQKENIIDESGMPKERFSAEFPKEGPSILRIQQVVRGDSAAYFCASSPSEQQGNYGYTFGSGTRLTVV.

J is TRBJ2-3 and V is TRBV6-1; 9 bases fit TRBD2. The V gene end was trimmed by 10 bases and the J gene end by 4 bases; junction bases not matched to a gene: 15. The CDR3 is made up of 16 amino acids. From germline, CDR1 is MNHNS and CDR2 SASEGT. DNA for the CDR3: TGTGCCACCCAGGCCCCCGGGACTAGCTCCTCAGATACGCAGTATTTT. It specifies CATQAPGTSSSDTQYF.

This clonotype was found many times. The chain couples TRBV11-2 to TRBJ2-2; 7 nucleotides align to TRBD1. The CDR3 is 14 amino acids. Germline-derived CDR1 and CDR2 are SGHAT and FQNNGV. Trimming removed 8 bases from V and 4 bases from J; junction bases left unmatched: 7. The CDR3 loop reads CASRDRDFTGELFF. The CDR3 DNA reads TGTGCCAGCCGAGACAGGGATTTCACCGGGGAGCTGTTTTTT. Full variable domain (missing parts from reference TRBV11-2 and TRBJ2-2): EAGVAQSPRYKIIEKRQSVAFWCNPISGHATLYWYQQILGQGPKLLIQFQNNGVVDDSQLPKDRFSAERLKGVDSTLKIQPAKLEDSAVYLCASRDRDFTGELFFGEGSRLTVL.

The chain has TRBV18 and TRBJ1-5; D gene uncertain. Trimming cost V 1 base and J 5 bases, with 9 bases left between them. CDR1 is KGHSH, CDR2 LQKENI, per germline. The CDR3 covers 14 residues. The DNA for the CDR3 is TGTGCCAGCTCACCACAGGGTGCCGATCAGCCCCAGCATTTT. It encodes CASSPQGADQPQHF.

A word on this clonotype: A read error may explain this, as a much larger clone is one base away. The chain links TRBV5-1 to TRBJ1-1; D is uncertain. CDR1 SGHRS and CDR2 YFSETQ come from the germline V gene. The CDR3 spans 14 residues. Trimming left V 4 bases short and J 4 bases short, with 14 bases between. The CDR3 is CASSTTIDGTEAFF. The CDR3 DNA is TGCGCCAGCAGCACCACGATCGACGGCACTGAAGCTTTCTTT.

V and J are TRBV19 and TRBJ2-7; 10 bases are shared with TRBD2. This CDR3 is 15 amino acids long. Germline V gene data show CDR1 as LNHDA and CDR2 as SQIVND (reference sequence). V lost 4 bases and J lost 2; bases outside the gene matches: 5. CDR3 DNA sequence: TGTGCCAGTAGTACCCGAAGCGGGAGGGCCTACGAGCAGTACTTC. Encoded protein: CASSTRSGRAYEQYF.

This clonotype came up many times. The rearrangement links TRBV12-3 or TRBV12-4 to TRBJ1-1; TRBD1 matches 8 bases. The trim removed 6 bases at V and 2 bases at J, leaving 5 bases unmatched. This CDR3 has 14 amino acids. The CDR3 spells CASRGDRNNTEAFF. In nucleotides, the CDR3 is TGTGCCAGCAGGGGGGACAGGAACAACACTGAAGCTTTCTTT.

This clonotype showed up many times. The V gene is TRBV12-3 or TRBV12-4, the J gene TRBJ2-7, with D perhaps matching TRBD1 (6 bases). The CDR3 extends over 12 amino acids. V was pared by 8 bases and J by 3 bases, with 11 bases between. The CDR3 DNA reads TGTGCCAGCGGACAGACAAACTACGAGCAGTACTTC. This translates into CASGQTNYEQYF.

On this clonotype: The likely explanation is a read error, given a far larger clone one base away. The chain is built from TRBV28 and TRBJ2-1, with TRBD1 identical over 10 bases. CDR1 and CDR2 (germline): MDHEN, SYDVKM. The CDR3 length is 15 residues. V was clipped by 5 bases and J by 10 bases; unmatched bases: 11. CDR3 amino acids: CASSPTDRGRDEQFF. CDR3 nucleotides: TGTGCCAGCAGTCCCACTGACAGGGGGCGCGACGAGCAGTTCTTC. The variable domain in full, with the rest retrieved from reference TRBV28 and TRBJ2-1, is DVKVTQSSRYLVKRTGEKVFLECVQDMDHENMFWYRQDPGLGLRLIYFSYDVKMKEKGDIPEGYSVSREKKERFSLILESASTNQTSMYLCASSPTDRGRDEQFFGPGTRLTVL.

There are many counts of this clonotype. The chain links TRBV20-1 to TRBJ1-1, with a tentative D call TRBD1 (6 bases). Germline values: CDR1 DFQATT, CDR2 SNEGSKA (reference sequence). V was trimmed by 3 bases and J by 7 bases, leaving 12 bases between them. The CDR3 consists of 12 residues. CDR3 in DNA: TGCAGTGCTAGTCCAGGGGACGTTGAAGCTTTCTTT. It encodes CSASPGDVEAFF.

A word on this clonotype: A far bigger clonotype differs at one base, so this is likely a read error. V usage is TRBV11-1 and J usage is TRBJ2-1, with 10 bases identical to TRBD2. The CDR3 totals 15 residues. Germline CDR1 and CDR2: SGHAT and FQDESV (reference sequence). The junction had 8 bases not matched to a gene; V was cut back by 2 bases and J by 10 bases. CDR3 residues: CASSLRPSGSYEQFF. For the CDR3, the DNA is TGTGCCAGCAGCTTAAGGCCTAGCGGGAGCTACGAGCAGTTCTTC.

This clonotype was observed a few times. This chain joins TRBV4-3 and TRBJ2-7; TRBD2 aligns across 7 bases. V was clipped by 4 bases and J by 4 bases; unmatched bases: 10. Germline lookup yields CDR1 LGHNA and CDR2 YSLEER. The CDR3 spans 15 residues. CDR3 DNA: TGCGCCAGCAGCCTACTAGGCGGGAGAACGTACGAGCAGTACTTC. Amino acid sequence: CASSLLGGRTYEQYF.

This clonotype was observed at least ten times. The V gene is TRBV27, the J gene TRBJ2-5, with D uncertain. There are 14 residues in the CDR3. Germline V gene sequence: CDR1 MNHEY, CDR2 SMNVEV (reference sequence). With 0 bases removed from V and 7 bases from J, the gap between germline ends came to 12 bases. CDR3 DNA: TGTGCCAGCAGTTTATCCACCAAAACGAGGACCCAGTACTTC. Protein: CASSLSTKTRTQYF.

J is TRBJ1-5 and V is TRBV27, with TRBD1 identical over 8 bases. CDR3 length: 14 residues. Per the germline V gene, CDR1 is MNHEY and CDR2 is SMNVEV (reference sequence). V gave up 0 bases and J gave up 7 bases; unmatched junction bases: 2. The CDR3: CASSLSGQGQPQHF. In nucleotides, the CDR3 is TGTGCCAGCAGTTTATCTGGACAGGGACAGCCCCAGCATTTT.

This clonotype was seen ten or more times. The V gene is TRBV4-1, the J gene TRBJ1-5, with D uncertain. This CDR3 spans 15 amino acids. The V and J ends lost 0 bases and 7 bases respectively, with 13 bases between them. Germline loops: CDR1 MGHRA, CDR2 YSYEKL. The chain's CDR3 is CASSQDQTTWQPQHF. For the CDR3, the DNA is TGCGCCAGCAGCCAAGATCAGACCACGTGGCAGCCCCAGCATTTT.

Ten or more counts support this clonotype. The V call is TRBV12-3 or TRBV12-4, the J call TRBJ1-1; D might be TRBD1 (5 bases). The CDR3 loop spans 16 amino acids. V was clipped by 3 bases and J by 1 base, with 15 bases between them. This CDR3 is CASSFQAGGGNTEAFF. Written as DNA, the CDR3 is TGTGCCAGCAGTTTCCAGGCCGGGGGGGGGAACACTGAAGCTTTCTTT.

The table lists this clonotype with many counts. The rearrangement uses TRBV20-1 and TRBJ1-2; possible D gene TRBD1, 5 bases. Germline assignment: CDR1 DFQATT and CDR2 SNEGSKA (reference sequence). CDR3 size: 13 residues. V shed 5 bases and J shed 1 base, with 11 bases lying between them. The CDR3 DNA follows: TGCAGTGCTGAACCCCAGGGTAACTATGGCTACACCTTC. It translates to CSAEPQGNYGYTF.

There are many counts of this clonotype. CDR3 protein: CASGPAGETQYF. The CDR3 nucleotides read TGTGCCAGCGGCCCTGCTGGGGAGACCCAGTACTTC. V gene TRBV11-2 combines with J gene TRBJ2-5, with D hard to call. Germline CDR1 and CDR2: SGHAT and FQNNGV. The CDR3 is 12 amino acids. Trimming left V 8 bases short and J 5 bases short, with 12 bases between.

The chain employs TRBV13 and TRBJ2-3, with 7 bases that match TRBD2. The germline V gene has CDR1 PRHDT and CDR2 FYEKMQ (reference sequence). This CDR3 is built from 16 residues. Trimming cost V 3 bases and J 5 bases; bases outside gene matches: 11. The CDR3 bases are TGTGCCAGCAGCTTTGCAGCCGGGAGGCCACGAGATACGCAGTATTTT. Translated, it gives CASSFAAGRPRDTQYF. Based on the CDR3 plus reference TRBV13 and TRBJ2-3, the full variable domain is AAGVIQSPRHLIKEKRETATLKCYPIPRHDTVYWYQQGPGQDPQFLISFYEKMQSDKGSIPDRFSAQQFSDYHSELNMSSLELGDSALYFCASSFAAGRPRDTQYFGPGTRLTVL.

This clonotype was seen once. The rearrangement joins TRBV28 to TRBJ2-1; 9 bases line up with TRBD2. The CDR3 is 17 residues long. Looked up from germline, CDR1 is MDHEN and CDR2 is SYDVKM. V was pared by 4 bases and J by 8 bases, with 15 bases of the junction left unmatched. CDR3 in DNA: TGTGCCAGCAGTTCTCCCCCCTTGCGGGGGGGCGTATATGAGCAGTTCTTC. It encodes CASSSPPLRGGVYEQFF.

This clonotype was seen ten or more times. This chain connects TRBV11-2 to TRBJ1-1; the D is unclear. V lost 3 bases to trimming and J lost 6 bases, with 14 bases between them. CDR3 length: 14 amino acids. The germline CDR1 and CDR2 sequences are SGHAT and FQNNGV. CDR3 nucleotides: TGTGCCAGCAGCTTCATCCTTGAGGGTGCTGAAGCTTTCTTT. Protein product: CASSFILEGAEAFF.

This clonotype was observed at least ten times. The chain is built from TRBV29-1 and TRBJ1-1, with 8 bases lining up with TRBD1. With 1 base clipped from V and 10 bases from J, the junction kept 8 bases outside the gene matches. The CDR3 is 13 residues long. The germline V gene has CDR1 SQVTM and CDR2 ANQGSEA. The CDR3 protein is CSVEAQGGGLAFF. The CDR3 region has the DNA TGCAGCGTTGAAGCACAGGGGGGAGGTTTAGCTTTCTTT.

This clonotype was detected a few times. This clone may be a read error of a much larger clone one base away. The chain is built from TRBV7-9 and TRBJ2-3; 7 bases line up with TRBD2. The V gene end was trimmed by 6 bases and the J gene end by 6 bases; junction bases not matched to a gene: 9. The CDR3 consists of 14 residues. Germline lookup yields CDR1 SEHNR and CDR2 FQNEAQ (reference sequence). The CDR3 sequence: CASSLTSLSDTQYF. The CDR3 nucleotides are TGTGCCAGCAGTCTGACTAGCCTCAGTGATACGCAGTATTTT.

This chain connects TRBV6-2 or TRBV6-3 to TRBJ1-4; D remains ambiguous. CDR3 length: 14 residues. CDR1 MNHEY and CDR2 SVGEGT come from the germline V gene. V lost 5 bases and J 4 bases, leaving 11 bases between the germline ends. CDR3 sequence (DNA): TGTGCCAGCAGTGATGGCAACGGTAATGAAAAACTGTTTTTT. This sequence encodes CASSDGNGNEKLFF.

This clonotype was counted a few times. The chain uses TRBV27 and TRBJ2-7; 10 bases map to TRBD2. Trimming removed 5 bases from V and 3 bases from J; junction bases left unmatched: 10. Germline CDR1 reads MNHEY; CDR2 reads SMNVEV (reference sequence). This CDR3 has 16 amino acids. CDR3 nucleotide sequence: TGTGCCAGCAGTCCATCATTAGCGGGAGGCTACTACGAGCAGTACTTC. Its protein product is CASSPSLAGGYYEQYF.

This clonotype was picked up many times. The CDR3 protein is CASSYSPPGRGNTIYF. In DNA, the CDR3 is TGTGCCAGCAGTTACTCCCCACCAGGAAGGGGAAACACCATATATTTT. J is TRBJ1-3 and V is TRBV12-3 or TRBV12-4; D is ambiguous. The CDR3 covers 16 residues. Trimming cost V 4 bases and J 4 bases, with 17 bases left between them.

Many counts were recorded for this clonotype. The V gene is TRBV9, the J gene TRBJ1-1; TRBD1 might be the D (5 bases). Germline V gene lookup returns CDR1 SGDLS and CDR2 YYNGEE. CDR3 length: 13 residues. Trimming stripped 4 bases from V and 10 bases from J, with 17 bases between. The CDR3 coding sequence is TGTGCCAGCAGCACCGACCAGGGCCGGGGAGCTTTCTTT. Its protein is CASSTDQGRGAFF.